This is a list of T cell receptor beta chains from one sample in a study of blood T cell repertoires in COVID-19. Sequencing was performed with immunoSEQ multiplex PCR; in TCRdb, only in-frame clones are kept and a portion is missing. Here the sample spans around 170,000 clones, 86% being singletons. The sample taken for sequencing was PBMCs or T cells enriched from blood (not recorded which). The receptors stem from a woman in her 30s who had recovered from COVID-19. CDR3s include the opening cysteine and the closing phenylalanine or tryptophan. The order of the fields is D gene, V gene, J gene, clone size, CDR3 DNA, CDR3 protein. A D gene is named only where the DNA matches it firmly. Not all rows give a size; the values are once, few, many and, for expanded clones, a class.

-,TRBV2,TRBJ2-7,-,TGTGCCAGCAGTCCCAGGGGAAATTACGAGCAGTACTTC,CASSPRGNYEQYF
-,TRBV11-2,TRBJ2-2,-,TGTGCCAGCAGCCTGGGGAGCACCGGGGAGCTGTTTTTT,CASSLGSTGELFF
-,TRBV21-1,TRBJ2-7,-,TGTGCCAGCAGCAAGGTTGCCGAGGGAGGGCCCTCCTACGAGCAGTACTTC,CASSKVAEGGPSYEQYF
TRBD2,TRBV2,TRBJ2-1,-,TGTGCCAGCAGTGAGACTAGCGGGAAATCCTACAATGAGCAGTTCTTC,CASSETSGKSYNEQFF
TRBD2,TRBV27,TRBJ2-1,-,TGTGCCAGCAGTATTATAGCGGGAGATACGAATGAGCAGTTCTTC,CASSIIAGDTNEQFF
TRBD1,TRBV28,TRBJ1-6,-,TGTGCCAGCAGTTTATCCGGACAGGCAAATTCACCCCTCCACTTT,CASSLSGQANSPLHF
TRBD1,TRBV19,TRBJ2-1,-,TGTGCCAGCAGCCGGGACAGGGGCAACAATGAGCAGTTCTTC,CASSRDRGNNEQFF
TRBD1,TRBV19,TRBJ2-7,-,TGTGCCAGTAGTATGGACAGGGCATCGGACGAGCAGTACTTC,CASSMDRASDEQYF
-,TRBV18,TRBJ1-2,once,TGTGCCAGCTCACCTCTCCAGGGATTCGACTATGGCTACACCTTC,CASSPLQGFDYGYTF
-,TRBV4-2,TRBJ2-1,-,TGTGCCAGCAGCCAAGATTACCCGGCGGGATTGGGTAATAATGAGCAGTTCTTC,CASSQDYPAGLGNNEQFF
-,TRBV2,TRBJ1-5,-,TGTGCCAGCAGGGAACAGGGAAATCAGCCCCAGCATTTT,CASREQGNQPQHF
TRBD1,TRBV3-1/TRBV3-2,TRBJ1-2,-,TGTGCCAGCAGCCAGTACTCGACAGGGCCCAATGGCTATGGCTACACCTTC,CASSQYSTGPNGYGYTF
-,TRBV6-5,TRBJ2-1,-,TGTGCCAGCAGTCCTCTCGCCGGACTTCTGGGTGAGCAGTTCTTC,CASSPLAGLLGEQFF
TRBD1,TRBV2,TRBJ1-2,few,TGTGCCAGTTTAAAGGACAGGGAGCTTACACATGGCTACACCTTC,CASLKDRELTHGYTF
TRBD2,TRBV4-2,TRBJ2-4,-,TGTGCCAGCAGCCAGGGCTGGACTAGCGGGAGCGGCATTCAGTACTTC,CASSQGWTSGSGIQYF
TRBD1,TRBV6-6,TRBJ1-4,-,TGTGCCAGCAGTTACGGGGGGCAGGGGGGCGAAAAACTGTTTTTT,CASSYGGQGGEKLFF
-,TRBV10-3,TRBJ2-4,-,TGTGCCATCAGTGAGTCGAACAACAGGGAAGGCGGCATTCAGTACTTC,CAISESNNREGGIQYF
-,TRBV28,TRBJ1-2,few,TGTGCCAGCAGTCCCTACGACAGCGCTAACTATGGCTACACCTTC,CASSPYDSANYGYTF
TRBD2,TRBV28,TRBJ2-2,-,TGTGCCAGTTTAGCGGGAGGGCGGACCGGGGAGCTGTTTTTT,CASLAGGRTGELFF
-,TRBV20-1,TRBJ1-3,-,TGCAGTGCTAGTAAAACAGGGTACTCTGGAAACACCATATATTTT,CSASKTGYSGNTIYF
-,TRBV4-1,TRBJ1-1,few,TGCGCCAGCAGCCGGATGGACAGGAACACTGAAGCTTTCTTT,CASSRMDRNTEAFF
TRBD1,TRBV28,TRBJ2-5,-,TGTGCCAGCAGTTTCGGGACAGGACAAGAGACCCAGTACTTC,CASSFGTGQETQYF
TRBD1,TRBV2,TRBJ1-6,-,TGTGCCAGCAGGGTCGACAGGGCGGGATATAATTCACCCCTCCACTTT,CASRVDRAGYNSPLHF
TRBD1,TRBV5-6,TRBJ2-5,-,TGTGCCAGCAGCTTGGAGGGACAGGGTATGGGTGAGACCCAGTACTTC,CASSLEGQGMGETQYF